This paragraph covers one TCR beta chain sequence. The sample belongs to a study of blood T cell repertoires in COVID-19. About the research overall: In each case, the material was cDNA or gDNA derived from T cells, B-cell-depleted T cells, or PBMCs.

How the authors handled the data: Quantification of nucleated cells was approximated via reference gene primer amplification. Profiled with immunoSEQ multiplex PCR; TCRdb holds only in-frame clones, not every one. D and trimming come from the DNA, and the V and J calls and clone size come from that table. The sample records around 150,000 clones, 75% to 90% being singletons. Germline CDR1 and CDR2: KGHSH and LQKENI. The CDR3 spans 15 residues. Deletions cut 0 bases from V and 0 bases from J, with 6 bases between. The sequenced sample consisted of peripheral blood. The clonotype comes from a man in his 70s with acute or convalescent COVID-19. The rearrangement links TRBV18 to TRBJ1-3; D unclear. The CDR3 DNA reads as TGTGCCAGCTCACCACCAACACACTCTGGAAACACCATATATTTT. Encoded protein: CASSPPTHSGNTIYF.